These 3 T cell receptor beta chains share one sample of origin, sequenced in a study of CD4+ T cells in melanoma. The table came from immunoSEQ multiplex PCR; TCRdb's copy has only in-frame clones and leaves some out. The sample lists 9,400 or so clones, around four fifths occurring once. The source material was cells from a culture (not recorded whether cultured in vitro). Receptor source: a human donor with melanoma.

The chain is built from TRBV12-3 or TRBV12-4 and TRBJ2-3; TRBD2 might be the D (5 bases). Trimming cost V 7 bases and J 5 bases, with 13 bases left between them. The CDR3 runs to 13 residues. The CDR3 reads CASTRAAIDTQYF. The DNA for the CDR3 is TGTGCCAGCACGAGGGCAGCTATAGATACGCAGTATTTT.

The V call is TRBV14, the J call TRBJ2-7; D might be TRBD1 (6 bases). The CDR3 runs 15 residues. Deletions cut 0 bases from V and 4 bases from J, with 13 bases between. CDR1 is SGHDN, CDR2 FVKESK, per germline. The CDR3 region has the DNA TGTGCCAGCAGCCAAGATAGGGCCAGGGGATACGAGCAGTACTTC. It translates to CASSQDRARGYEQYF. Full variable domain (rest looked up from reference TRBV14 and TRBJ2-7): EAGVTQFPSHSVIEKGQTVTLRCDPISGHDNLYWYRRVMGKEIKFLLHFVKESKQDESGMPNNRFLAERTGGTYSTLKVQPAELEDSGVYFCASSQDRARGYEQYFGPGTRLTVT.

The J gene is TRBJ2-2, the V gene TRBV11-2; D not certain. CDR1 SGHAT and CDR2 FQNNGV come from the germline V gene. This CDR3 has 12 amino acids. V dropped 5 bases and J dropped 6 bases, with 7 bases sitting between them. The CDR3 here is CASSQLSGELFF. The CDR3 region has the DNA TGTGCCAGCAGCCAGCTGTCCGGGGAGCTGTTTTTT.